Below are 26 T cell receptor beta chains sequenced from a single sample in a study of cytotoxic CD8 clonotypes in ibrutinib-treated CLL. Generated by immunoSEQ multiplex PCR, the TCRdb table keeps only in-frame clones and is missing some. Of 150,000 or so clones detected, approximately 80% appear once; the ten largest clones hold approximately 2%. Sample: PBMCs, taken after 12 months of ibrutinib treatment. These receptor sequences come from a human donor with chronic lymphocytic leukemia.

In its sample, this clone was seen a few times. The chain joins TRBV27 to TRBJ2-1, with TRBD2 matching 8 bases. The CDR3 covers 15 residues. Germline CDR1 reads MNHEY; CDR2 reads SMNVEV (reference sequence). V shed 1 base and J 6 bases; nucleotides not matched to a gene: 5. The CDR3 here is CASSLLAGRANEQFF. The CDR3 DNA is TGTGCCAGCAGTTTATTAGCCGGGAGGGCCAATGAGCAGTTCTTC.

This clone was seen just once. CDR3 region: CASSPTGGVYGYTF. DNA of the CDR3: TGTGCCAGCAGCCCTACGGGGGGTGTCTATGGCTACACCTTC. The chain recombines TRBV7-8 with TRBJ1-2; a possible D gene is TRBD1 (5 bases). The germline V and J ends were trimmed by 5 bases and 4 bases, with 14 bases remaining between them. CDR3 length: 14 amino acids. From germline, CDR1 is SGHVS and CDR2 FQNEAQ.

The chain carries TRBV2 and TRBJ1-4; TRBD1 might be the D (6 bases). Germline CDR1 reads SNHLY; CDR2 reads FYNNEI. The CDR3 is 13 residues long. The germline V and J ends were trimmed by 8 bases and 5 bases, with 12 bases remaining between them. CDR3 amino acids: CASQGHLNEKLFF. Written as DNA, the CDR3 is TGTGCCAGCCAGGGACACCTGAATGAAAAACTGTTTTTT.

This clone was detected once. CDR3 DNA: TGTGCCAGCAGCTTAGTTCGAGTGGGAGGGGGCGACCTGGGGTATGGCTACACCTTC. It encodes CASSLVRVGGGDLGYGYTF. V is TRBV7-2 and J is TRBJ1-2; 7 nucleotides match TRBD1. Germline-derived CDR1 and CDR2 are SGHTA and FQGNSA. V was clipped by 1 base and J by 5 bases; unmatched bases: 19. The CDR3 is 19 residues long.

This chain links TRBV27 with TRBJ2-2; 9 bases line up with TRBD1. Per germline, CDR1 MNHEY and CDR2 SMNVEV (reference sequence). The CDR3 is 15 amino acids. Trimming at V came to 5 bases and at J to 7 bases, leaving 8 bases not matched to a gene. The CDR3 DNA reads TGTGCCAGCAGTCTACAGACAGGGGGGGGCGGGGAGCTGTTTTTT. This translates into CASSLQTGGGGELFF.

The J gene is TRBJ2-3, the V gene TRBV7-3; TRBD2 is a possible D gene (6 bases). CDR1 and CDR2 from the germline V gene are SGHTA and FQGTGA. The length of the CDR3 is 15 residues. V was cut by 4 bases and J by 3 bases, with 14 bases left in between. The CDR3 DNA is TGTGCCAGCAGCTCGACGGGACTCGAAACAGATACGCAGTATTTT. Its protein is CASSSTGLETDTQYF.

The table lists this clone with a few counts. The chain carries TRBV15 and TRBJ1-6, with 7 bases identical to TRBD1. The CDR3 runs to 14 residues. The germline CDR1 and CDR2 sequences are LNHNV and YYDKDF (reference sequence). Germline trimming cut 6 bases from V and 7 bases from J; bases unmatched to any gene: 6. This CDR3 is CATSEGATNSPLHF. In nucleotides, the CDR3 is TGTGCCACCAGTGAGGGGGCGACCAATTCACCCCTCCACTTT.

The chain recombines TRBV27 with TRBJ2-5; 7 nucleotides agree with TRBD2. Germline V gene data show CDR1 as MNHEY and CDR2 as SMNVEV (reference sequence). The trim removed 6 bases at V and 4 bases at J, leaving 11 bases unmatched. The CDR3 runs to 15 residues. The CDR3 region is CASSEIAAGRETQYF. CDR3 bases: TGTGCCAGCAGCGAGATCGCAGCGGGGAGAGAGACCCAGTACTTC.

V is TRBV6-5 and J is TRBJ2-7, with 8 nucleotides matching TRBD1. Germline lookup yields CDR1 MNHEY and CDR2 SVGAGI. The CDR3 is made up of 14 amino acids. Trimming cost V 5 bases and J 5 bases; bases outside gene matches: 8. CDR3 amino acids: CASSAGTGGDEQYF. The CDR3 DNA follows: TGTGCCAGCAGTGCCGGGACAGGCGGTGACGAGCAGTACTTC.

The chain recombines TRBV2 with TRBJ2-5, with D uncertain. With 7 bases removed from V and 5 bases from J, the gap between germline ends came to 8 bases. CDR3 length: 11 amino acids. The germline V gene has CDR1 SNHLY and CDR2 FYNNEI. The CDR3 region is CASTLEETQYF. Here the CDR3 DNA reads TGTGCCAGCACCCTAGAGGAGACCCAGTACTTC.

The chain links TRBV9 to TRBJ2-5; D remains ambiguous. V was shortened by 0 bases and J by 9 bases, with 18 bases between the two germline ends. The CDR3 contains 15 residues. In germline, CDR1 is SGDLS, CDR2 YYNGEE. The CDR3 region has the DNA TGTGCCAGCAGCGTAGCACCCGAAGGTTCGTGGGCCCAGTACTTC. Its protein is CASSVAPEGSWAQYF.

The chain has TRBV7-9 and TRBJ2-2; no firm D call. In germline, CDR1 is SEHNR, CDR2 FQNEAQ (reference sequence). The CDR3 covers 16 residues. Trimming stripped 4 bases from V and 3 bases from J, with 15 bases between. CDR3 amino acids: CASSSPRVLDTGELFF. The CDR3 DNA is TGTGCCAGCAGCTCCCCCCGGGTGCTGGACACCGGGGAGCTGTTTTTT.

Only one count was recorded for this clone. The rearrangement links TRBV25-1 to TRBJ1-1; D gene ambiguous. Germline CDR1 MGHDK, CDR2 SYGVNS. V was pared by 3 bases and J by 3 bases, with 14 bases between. There are 15 residues in the CDR3. In DNA form, the CDR3 reads TGTGCCAGCAGTGATTGGACGGAACACCACACTGAAGCTTTCTTT. It encodes CASSDWTEHHTEAFF.

The chain joins TRBV19 to TRBJ2-2, with 9 bases that match TRBD1. Germline trimming cut 6 bases from V and 6 bases from J; bases unmatched to any gene: 5. CDR3 size: 14 residues. CDR1 is LNHDA, CDR2 SQIVND, per germline (reference sequence). The CDR3 loop is CASRGTGIAGELFF. DNA of the CDR3: TGTGCCAGTAGGGGGACAGGGATCGCCGGGGAGCTGTTTTTT.

This chain joins TRBV5-3 and TRBJ1-2; D not certain. TRBV5-3 is identified as an open reading frame with a role that is uncertain. The CDR3 runs 14 residues. V dropped 1 base and J dropped 5 bases, with 12 bases sitting between them. This CDR3 reads CARSLWGDPYGYTF. The CDR3 coding sequence is TGTGCCAGAAGCTTGTGGGGAGATCCTTATGGCTACACCTTC.

The rearrangement uses TRBV7-2 and TRBJ2-6, with 8 bases lining up with TRBD1. Germline lookup yields CDR1 SGHTA and CDR2 FQGNSA. V was pared by 5 bases and J by 1 base, with 1 base of the junction left unmatched. The CDR3 is made up of 15 amino acids. CDR3 region: CASSDRGSGANVLTF. CDR3 DNA sequence: TGTGCCAGCAGCGACAGGGGTTCTGGGGCCAACGTCCTGACTTTC. Combining the CDR3 with reference TRBV7-2 and TRBJ2-6 gives the whole variable domain GAGVSQSPSNKVTEKGKDVELRCDPISGHTALYWYRQSLGQGLEFLIYFQGNSAPDKSGLPSDRFSAERTGGSVSTLTIQRTQQEDSAVYLCASSDRGSGANVLTFGAGSRLTVL.

The V and J genes are TRBV5-1 and TRBJ2-1, with 14 bases fitting TRBD2. CDR3 length: 20 residues. CDR1 is SGHRS and CDR2 is YFSETQ in the germline V gene. V lost 1 base to trimming and J lost 4 bases; unmatched junction nucleotides: 13. CDR3 residues: CASSLRGLAGGRNWYNEQFF. CDR3 bases: TGCGCCAGCAGCTTGAGAGGACTAGCGGGAGGCCGGAATTGGTACAATGAGCAGTTCTTC. The whole variable domain, remainder taken from reference TRBV5-1 and TRBJ2-1, is KAGVTQTPRYLIKTRGQQVTLSCSPISGHRSVSWYQQTPGQGLQFLFEYFSETQRNKGNFPGRFSGRQFSNSRSEMNVSTLELGDSALYLCASSLRGLAGGRNWYNEQFFGPGTRLTVL.

The chain joins TRBV29-1 to TRBJ2-7; D remains unclear. Germline V lookup: CDR1 SQVTM, CDR2 ANQGSEA. The V gene lost 0 bases and the J gene lost 1 base, with 13 bases spanning the gap. The CDR3 covers 15 residues. Here the CDR3 DNA reads TGCAGCGTTGAAGATTCCAGGCTAGAGTCCTACGAGCAGTACTTC. Translating it yields CSVEDSRLESYEQYF.

This chain joins TRBV28 and TRBJ1-1; D ambiguous. Trimming cost V 3 bases and J 1 base, with 15 bases left between them. Per the germline V gene, CDR1 is MDHEN and CDR2 is SYDVKM. There are 16 residues in the CDR3. CDR3 region: CASSFRGETSNTEAFF. DNA of the CDR3: TGTGCCAGCAGTTTCCGGGGAGAGACGTCGAACACTGAAGCTTTCTTT.

The chain is built from TRBV5-4 and TRBJ2-2, with D tentatively TRBD1 or TRBD2 (6 bases each). Germline CDR1 and CDR2: SGHNT and YYREEE (reference sequence). The V end was cut by 2 bases, the J end by 13 bases, with 18 bases between. The CDR3 spans 14 residues. The CDR3 loop reads CASSLRGQRKVLFF. For the CDR3, the DNA is TGTGCCAGCAGCTTACGGGGGCAGCGAAAAGTGCTGTTTTTT.

This clone occurred once. This chain links TRBV29-1 with TRBJ2-3; perhaps D is TRBD1 or TRBD2 (5 bases each). The CDR3 contains 15 residues. Trimming removed 7 bases from V and 2 bases from J, with 19 bases in between. CDR1 is SQVTM, CDR2 ANQGSEA, per germline. The CDR3 DNA is TGCAGCGCCCGGGACCGATCCCGATCCACAGATACGCAGTATTTT. It encodes CSARDRSRSTDTQYF.

The J gene is TRBJ1-1, the V gene TRBV4-3; D is perhaps TRBD1 (5 bases). There are 18 residues in the CDR3. The germline gives CDR1 LGHNA, CDR2 YSLEER. V lost 3 bases and J lost 4, with 24 bases in between. The CDR3 sequence is CASSQSGTRLLRGTEAFF. CDR3 DNA: TGCGCCAGCAGCCAGTCCGGGACGCGGCTCTTGAGGGGCACTGAAGCTTTCTTT.

This clone was recorded only once. V and J are TRBV28 and TRBJ1-5; possibly TRBD1 for D (5 bases). This CDR3 comprises 15 residues. CDR1 and CDR2 (germline): MDHEN, SYDVKM. V lost 8 bases, J lost 3 bases, and 17 bases lay in between. In DNA, the CDR3 is TGTGCCAGCGTATACCCCGGGGACTCCAATCAGCCCCAGCATTTT. It codes for CASVYPGDSNQPQHF.

V gene TRBV28 combines with J gene TRBJ2-7; the match to TRBD1 covers 7 bases. CDR1 and CDR2 (germline): MDHEN, SYDVKM. V trimming: 7 bases; J trimming: 0 bases; junction bases outside the gene matches: 9. This CDR3 comprises 15 residues. The CDR3 here is CASNSGTELSYEQYF. The DNA of the CDR3 is TGTGCCAGCAACTCCGGGACAGAACTCTCCTACGAGCAGTACTTC.

This chain uses TRBV4-3 with TRBJ1-3; TRBD1 aligns across 8 bases. The V and J ends lost 3 bases and 1 base, in that order; junction bases with no gene match: 5. This CDR3 region has 16 residues. Per the germline V gene, CDR1 is LGHNA and CDR2 is YSLEER. CDR3 nucleotide sequence: TGCGCCAGCAGCCACGACGGACAGGGTTCTGGAAACACCATATATTTT. Translated: CASSHDGQGSGNTIYF.

This chain's CDR3 is CASGAGQGTDTQYF. The CDR3 DNA is TGCGCCAGCGGGGCGGGACAGGGCACAGATACGCAGTATTTT. V and J are TRBV5-1 and TRBJ2-3; 8 nucleotides align to TRBD1. With V trimmed by 7 bases and J by 1 base, 5 bases remained unmatched. The CDR3 has 14 residues. The germline V gene encodes CDR1 SGHRS and CDR2 YFSETQ.